This T cell receptor beta chain was retrieved from a study of OX40 agonist ivuxolimab in advanced cancers. Study-level points and caveats: At 0.1-3.0 mg/kg, partial responders had clonal expansion among the lowest observed. Antigens targeted by the expanded peripheral T cells were not determined. More expanded clones were found, on average, in CD8+ than in CD4+ T cells. By week 6 at 0.1 to 3.0 mg/kg, blood CD4+ and CD8+ T cells had expanded clonally.

This clone was detected a few times. Its antigen is currently unknown. Germline V gives CDR1 LNHNV, CDR2 YYDKDF (reference sequence). Trimming took 0 bases from V and 6 from J, leaving 12 bases between them. CDR3 length: 14 residues. Clones were sequenced by immunoSEQ multiplex PCR, and TCRdb holds only the in-frame ones, with some missing. The data show about 55,000 clones, about nine tenths seen once. V is TRBV15 and J is TRBJ2-7; possible D gene TRBD2, 6 bases. Material: CD4+ or CD8+ T cells sorted from blood, obtained in a trial of the OX40 agonist ivuxolimab. The TCR sequence derives from an adult with an advanced solid tumor such as melanoma, head and neck, liver or kidney cancer. The CDR3 sequence is CATSRDHAGTEQYF. The CDR3 DNA sequence: TGTGCCACCAGCAGAGATCACGCGGGGACCGAGCAGTACTTC.